This TCR beta chain derives from a study of T cells in Graves' hyperthyroidism and ophthalmopathy. Study outcomes and limitations: Most expanded thyroid clonotypes above 0.001 also appeared in blood.

TCR beta CDR3 sequences were amplified from RNA transcripts. Researchers ran a first-round RT-PCR on the TCR CDR3 using the HTBI primer set. TCRdb used MiXCR to reprocess the multiplex PCR reads, holding one entry per CDR3 protein. The sample includes hundreds of thousands of distinct CDR3 sequences, 14% of them seen just once. Researchers defined stable Graves' hyperthyroidism as no ophthalmopathy progression within 18 months. In its sample, this clonotype was seen many times. No antigen is known for it. The V end was cut by 3 bases, the J end by 5 bases, with 9 bases between. This CDR3 contains 12 residues. Germline-derived CDR1 and CDR2 are SGHKS and YYEKEE (reference sequence).

The TCR originated in a young woman with Graves' hyperthyroidism. The gene calls are TRBV5-5 and TRBJ2-7; the D gene is possibly TRBD1 (5 bases). Sample: blood. The CDR3 loop is CASSYKGNEQYF. The CDR3 bases are TGTGCCAGCAGCTATAAGGGGAACGAGCAGTACTTC.